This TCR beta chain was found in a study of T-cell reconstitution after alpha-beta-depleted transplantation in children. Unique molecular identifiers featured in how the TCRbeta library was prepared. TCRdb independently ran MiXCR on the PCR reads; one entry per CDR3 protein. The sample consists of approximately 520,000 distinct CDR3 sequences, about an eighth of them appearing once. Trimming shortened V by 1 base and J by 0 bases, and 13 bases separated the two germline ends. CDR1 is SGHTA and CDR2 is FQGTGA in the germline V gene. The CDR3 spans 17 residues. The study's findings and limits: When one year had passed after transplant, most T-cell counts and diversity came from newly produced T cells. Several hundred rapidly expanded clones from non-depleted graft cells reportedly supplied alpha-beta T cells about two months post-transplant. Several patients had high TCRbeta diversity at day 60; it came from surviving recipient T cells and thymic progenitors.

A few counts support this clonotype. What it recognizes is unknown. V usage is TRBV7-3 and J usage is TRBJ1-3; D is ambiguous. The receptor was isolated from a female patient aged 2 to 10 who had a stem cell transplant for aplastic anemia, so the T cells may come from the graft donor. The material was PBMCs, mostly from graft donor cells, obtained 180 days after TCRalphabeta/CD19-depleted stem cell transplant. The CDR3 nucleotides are TGTGCCAGCAGCTTAAGGGGTGGGCGAGGCTCTGGAAACACCATATATTTT. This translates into CASSLRGGRGSGNTIYF.